This TCR beta chain appears in the sequencing data of a study of cytotoxic CD8 clonotypes in ibrutinib-treated CLL. Produced via immunoSEQ multiplex PCR; TCRdb's table is partial and in-frame only. Of 100,000 to 150,000 clones in the sample, approximately 83% were seen once. The sequencing used PBMCs, collected after 24 months of ibrutinib treatment. The sequence was collected from a human donor with chronic lymphocytic leukemia.

The CDR3 loop is CASSSTPGQGYEQYF. Written as DNA, the CDR3 is TGTGCCAGCAGTTCCACTCCGGGACAGGGGTACGAGCAGTACTTC. The chain recombines TRBV27 with TRBJ2-7; 10 bases are shared with TRBD1. The CDR3 runs to 15 residues. J was trimmed by 4 bases and V by 4 bases; bases with no gene match: 7. The germline CDR1 and CDR2 sequences are MNHEY and SMNVEV (reference sequence).